The clone carrying this TCR beta chain was detected only a few times. Its antigen is still unknown. At the DNA level, this CDR3 is encoded by other sequences in the same sample as well. Each subset's genomic DNA was shared equally among a number of immunoSEQ plates. The protocol was immunoSEQ multiplex PCR, while the TCRdb copy is restricted to in-frame clones and leaves out a portion. The data contain fewer than 1.8 million clones, around 98.5% of them singletons. The sample originates from a study of shared clonotypes between healthy human individuals. Background on the study: The cohort had a couple of women and a few men, ages 18 to 49. Used for every donor were three CD4 naive, three CD4 memory, two CD8 naive and one CD8 memory plate. Points from the study as a whole: Relative to memory subsets, naive subsets generally showed larger estimated richness.

The CDR3 sequence is 11 residues long. The germline gives CDR1 SEHNR, CDR2 FQNEAQ (reference sequence). V lost 2 bases to trimming and J lost 2 bases, with 0 bases between them. Sequencing was done on a sample of naive CD4+ T cells sorted from blood. Subset here: CD45RA+ positively selected. The sequence was obtained from a man aged 25-45 years in good health. The chain joins TRBV7-9 to TRBJ2-5; D unclear. The CDR3 bases are TGTGCCAGCAGCTTACAAGAGACCCAGTACTTC. Protein: CASSLQETQYF. The variable domain in full, with the rest retrieved from reference TRBV7-9 and TRBJ2-5, is DTGVSQNPRHKITKRGQNVTFRCDPISEHNRLYWYRQTLGQGPEFLTYFQNEAQLEKSRLLSDRFSAERPKGSFSTLEIQRTEQGDSAMYLCASSLQETQYFGPGTRLLVL.